Many counts were recorded for the clone carrying this TCR beta chain. These data originate in a study of glioma-infiltrating T cells. Amplification of TCR alpha and beta CDR3 regions from RNA used iRepertoire nested multiplex PCR. A single record per CDR3 protein comes from TCRdb applying MiXCR to the multiplex PCR reads. The table lists 150,000 or so distinct CDR3 sequences, approximately 39% of them singletons. Trimming shortened V by 10 bases and J by 1 base, and 14 bases separated the two germline ends. CDR1 and CDR2 (germline): MDHEN, SYDVKM. The CDR3 is 14 amino acids. The TCR comes from a human donor with low-grade glioma or glioblastoma, undergoing nonglioma brain surgery, or in good health (not recorded which). The chain couples TRBV28 to TRBJ1-5; D not certain. The sample taken for sequencing was glioma tissue, nonneoplastic brain tissue, or PBMCs (not recorded which). DNA of the CDR3: TGTGCCAACGGAGAAGGGCTGAGCAATCAGCCCCAGCATTTT. It yields the protein CANGEGLSNQPQHF. The full variable domain, rest sourced from reference TRBV28 and TRBJ1-5, is DVKVTQSSRYLVKRTGEKVFLECVQDMDHENMFWYRQDPGLGLRLIYFSYDVKMKEKGDIPEGYSVSREKKERFSLILESASTNQTSMYLCANGEGLSNQPQHFGDGTRLSIL.